The 2 T cell receptor beta chains presented below share a single source sample, sequenced in a study of blood T cells in healthy people across ages. With a J-beta primer mix and a sample-barcoded 5' primer, a second PCR ran about 6 to 11 cycles. MiXCR, run by TCRdb on the 5' RACE reads, gives a single entry per CDR3 protein. This table holds more than 550,000 distinct CDR3 sequences, around a fifth found once. Sequenced input: blood. These receptor sequences come from a man between 65 and 80 years old in good health.

The sample holds one count of this clonotype. The chain carries TRBV10-3 and TRBJ1-1; D remains unclear. The CDR3 runs to 15 residues. Germline lookup yields CDR1 ENHRY and CDR2 SYGVKD. Deletions cut 0 bases from V and 1 base from J, with 9 bases between. CDR3 nucleotides: TGTGCCATCAGTGAGTCTGGGCAGGAGAACACTGAAGCTTTCTTT. Residues: CAISESGQENTEAFF.

This clonotype was picked up a small number of times. V is TRBV11-3 and J is TRBJ2-3; unclear D gene. This CDR3 has 12 amino acids. Germline CDR1 and CDR2: SGHNT and YENEEA. V dropped 4 bases and J dropped 9 bases, with 11 bases sitting between them. The CDR3 protein is CASSSPSFTQYF. The CDR3 coding sequence is TGTGCCAGCAGCTCGCCCTCGTTCACGCAGTATTTT.